This TCR beta chain was sequenced during a study of cytomegalovirus exposure and HLA in healthy donors. For the study at large: The approximately 710 first-cohort repertoires and the 130 or so validation repertoires shared the same platform, a later analysis reported.

Points from the study as a whole: Most TCR sequences were uncommon, yet certain public TCRs appeared in many donors.

Assay: immunoSEQ multiplex PCR; the TCRdb copy retains only in-frame clones and omits some. Of 200,000 to 250,000 clones in the sample, around 87% were seen once. A remark on this clone: Its cognate antigen is unknown.

V was pared by 4 bases and J by 3 bases, with 16 bases between. The CDR3 covers 15 residues. CDR1 and CDR2 (germline): SGHRS, YFSETQ. Sequencing was done on a sample of PBMCs. This clonotype originated in a woman aged 18-29 years in good health and CMV-seropositive. V usage is TRBV5-1 and J usage is TRBJ1-1; D gene unclear. The CDR3, as DNA: TGCGCCAGCAGCCGAGGCCACGTGGTGGACACTGAAGCTTTCTTT. Protein sequence: CASSRGHVVDTEAFF.